These 5 T cell receptor beta chains were sequenced from one sample in a study of blood T cell repertoires in COVID-19. Profiled with immunoSEQ multiplex PCR; TCRdb holds only in-frame clones, not every one. This sample has about 180,000 clones, with 89% found just once. The sample consisted of peripheral blood. Source of these receptors: a man younger than 30 who had recovered from COVID-19.

The genes are TRBV11-2 and TRBJ1-2, with D possibly matching TRBD1 (6 bases). The germline CDR1 and CDR2 sequences are SGHAT and FQNNGV. This CDR3 has 13 residues. Deletions cut 6 bases from V and 2 bases from J, with 10 bases between. Here the CDR3 DNA reads TGTGCCAGCAGAGAGGGGGGGAACTATGGCTACACCTTC. Protein sequence: CASREGGNYGYTF.

This clone is a singleton in its sample. V usage is TRBV27 and J usage is TRBJ2-4; D call uncertain. V was shortened by 2 bases and J by 6 bases, with 8 bases between the two germline ends. CDR1 and CDR2 from the germline V gene are MNHEY and SMNVEV (reference sequence). The CDR3 runs to 13 residues. The CDR3 DNA is TGTGCCAGCAGTTTAGGGTCAGGAAACATTCAGTACTTC. Encoded protein: CASSLGSGNIQYF.

The chain couples TRBV6-5 to TRBJ2-7; D is perhaps TRBD1 (5 bases). CDR1 is MNHEY, CDR2 SVGAGI, per germline. This CDR3 has 13 amino acids. Trimming took off 4 bases at V and 3 bases at J, with 10 bases between the two ends. The CDR3 loop reads CASSSTDSYEQYF. CDR3 DNA sequence: TGTGCCAGCAGTTCTACCGACAGCTACGAGCAGTACTTC.

The chain employs TRBV7-2 and TRBJ1-6; no clear D. CDR3 length: 15 amino acids. The germline V and J ends were trimmed by 5 bases and 7 bases, with 15 bases remaining between them. Germline values: CDR1 SGHTA, CDR2 FQGNSA. In DNA form, the CDR3 reads TGTGCCAGCAGCCTCAGCCCGGGTGCAAATTCACCCCTCCACTTT. As protein: CASSLSPGANSPLHF.

The count of this clone is one. The chain employs TRBV21-1 and TRBJ1-4; the tabulated D call, TRBD1, remains unverified against the DNA. TRBV21-1 is designated a pseudogene. This CDR3 is 15 amino acids long. CDR3 DNA: TGTGCCAGCAGCCCCCGACAGCAGCATAATGAAAAACTGTTTTTT. Translation: CASSPRQQHNEKLFF.